The 32 T cell receptor beta chains in this list originate from one sample, sequenced in a study of PD-L1 blockade in urothelial cancer. Documented time point: pretreatment peripheral blood. The assay was immunoSEQ multiplex PCR, and TCRdb's table has in-frame clones only and misses some. This table has 86,000 or so clones, under 90% appearing once. Source: PBMCs, taken around atezolizumab (anti-PD-L1) treatment. These receptors were collected from a man in his sixties with urothelial cancer.

The chain is built from TRBV9 and TRBJ2-1; 7 nucleotides align to TRBD1. The CDR3 runs to 15 residues. V trimming: 0 bases; J trimming: 9 bases; junction bases outside the gene matches: 9. Germline V lookup: CDR1 SGDLS, CDR2 YYNGEE. CDR3 nucleotides: TGTGCCAGCAGCGTAGAAGGGGGCACTGGCGGTGAGCAGTTCTTC. Protein sequence: CASSVEGGTGGEQFF.

This chain connects TRBV4-3 to TRBJ2-1; the D gene is possibly TRBD1 (6 bases). The V gene lost 1 base and the J gene lost 8 bases, with 12 bases spanning the gap. This CDR3 region has 14 residues. Germline assignment: CDR1 LGHNA and CDR2 YSLEER. CDR3 DNA sequence: TGCGCCAGCAGCCAAGCTAGGGGGTTTGATGAGCAGTTCTTC. It translates to CASSQARGFDEQFF.

The V call is TRBV30, the J call TRBJ2-6; TRBD2 agrees at 7 bases. Germline loops: CDR1 GTSNPN, CDR2 SVGIG (reference sequence). CDR3 length: 16 amino acids. V gave up 2 bases and J gave up 2 bases; unmatched junction bases: 6. The CDR3 region is CAWSLRGLPGANVLTF. DNA of the CDR3: TGTGCCTGGAGTTTGCGGGGGTTGCCTGGGGCCAACGTCCTGACTTTC.

This chain uses TRBV4-3 with TRBJ2-7; a weak D match, TRBD2 (5 bases). The V end was cut by 2 bases, the J end by 5 bases, with 10 bases between. Germline V gives CDR1 LGHNA, CDR2 YSLEER. This CDR3 region has 13 residues. CDR3 sequence: CASSQSVANEQYF. The CDR3 region has the DNA TGCGCCAGCAGCCAATCAGTAGCGAACGAGCAGTACTTC.

The chain combines TRBV5-1 with TRBJ1-4, with 10 bases fitting TRBD1. The CDR3 covers 15 residues. Germline V gives CDR1 SGHRS, CDR2 YFSETQ. V dropped 4 bases and J dropped 6; count of bases not matched to a gene: 6. CDR3 DNA: TGCGCCAGCAGCCCGGGGGGGACAGGGGATGAAAAACTGTTTTTT. Its translation is CASSPGGTGDEKLFF.

This clone was counted a few times. The J gene is TRBJ2-5, the V gene TRBV11-3, with 10 bases lining up with TRBD1. This CDR3 contains 15 residues. The V segment lost 5 bases and the J segment 2 bases; nucleotides outside the gene matches: 5. The germline V gene encodes CDR1 SGHNT and CDR2 YENEEA. The CDR3 is CASSPGQGRQETQYF. The CDR3 nucleotides are TGTGCCAGCAGCCCGGGACAGGGGCGGCAAGAGACCCAGTACTTC.

This clone has a single count. The chain uses TRBV19 and TRBJ2-7; possible D gene TRBD2, 6 bases. The CDR3 covers 15 residues. V lost 1 base and J 3 bases, leaving 13 bases between the germline ends. Germline-derived CDR1 and CDR2 are LNHDA and SQIVND (reference sequence). Here the CDR3 DNA reads TGTGCCAGTAGTATAGGGCGGGAAGGATTCTACGAGCAGTACTTC. Amino acids: CASSIGREGFYEQYF. The full variable domain, rest sourced from reference TRBV19 and TRBJ2-7, is DGGITQSPKYLFRKEGQNVTLSCEQNLNHDAMYWYRQDPGQGLRLIYYSQIVNDFQKGDIAEGYSVSREKKESFPLTVTSAQKNPTAFYLCASSIGREGFYEQYFGPGTRLTVT.

The chain employs TRBV19 and TRBJ1-2, with 8 bases that match TRBD1. Germline-derived CDR1 and CDR2 are LNHDA and SQIVND (reference sequence). CDR3 length: 15 residues. V lost 6 bases, J lost 10 bases, and 16 bases stayed unmatched. The CDR3 DNA follows: TGTGCCAGTAGCACTACAGGGGGACCAGCGGAAAACTACACCTTC. This codes for CASSTTGGPAENYTF.

The gene calls are TRBV6-5 and TRBJ1-1; 7 bases map to TRBD1. The V gene's germline CDR1 is MNHEY and CDR2 SVGAGI. The CDR3 has 15 residues. J was trimmed by 2 bases and V by 7 bases; bases with no gene match: 10. CDR3 protein: CASILNRGTNTEAFF. In DNA form, the CDR3 reads TGTGCCAGCATCCTAAACAGGGGAACCAACACTGAAGCTTTCTTT.

The chain recombines TRBV7-9 with TRBJ1-2, with a tentative D call TRBD1 (5 bases). Germline CDR1 reads SEHNR; CDR2 reads FQNEAQ (reference sequence). Trimming took 1 base from V and 4 from J, leaving 13 bases between them. The length of the CDR3 is 15 residues. In DNA form, the CDR3 reads TGTGCCAGCAGCTTAGGGGGCGGGGGATTCTATGGCTACACCTTC. It codes for CASSLGGGGFYGYTF. Filled out from reference TRBV7-9 and TRBJ1-2, the complete variable domain reads DTGVSQNPRHKITKRGQNVTFRCDPISEHNRLYWYRQTLGQGPEFLTYFQNEAQLEKSRLLSDRFSAERPKGSFSTLEIQRTEQGDSAMYLCASSLGGGGFYGYTFGSGTRLTVV.

The CDR3 nucleotides are TGTGCCAGCAGCCAGGATTCCGGGACAGGGATTGAGCAGTTCTTC. Its protein is CASSQDSGTGIEQFF. The V and J genes are TRBV4-2 and TRBJ2-1, with TRBD1 matching 9 bases. This CDR3 comprises 15 residues. Germline CDR1 is LGHNA and CDR2 is YNFKEQ. The trim removed 3 bases at V and 9 bases at J, leaving 9 bases unmatched.

This clone has only one observation. The V and J genes are TRBV6-1 and TRBJ2-7; 9 bases match TRBD2. The trim removed 6 bases at V and 4 bases at J, leaving 7 bases unmatched. This CDR3 has 14 amino acids. Germline values: CDR1 MNHNS, CDR2 SASEGT. Here the CDR3 DNA reads TGTGCCAGCAGAGGCGGGGGGGCCGGGTACGAGCAGTACTTC. It translates to CASRGGGAGYEQYF.

The genes are TRBV25-1 and TRBJ2-2; 9 nucleotides align to TRBD1. The germline CDR1 and CDR2 sequences are MGHDK and SYGVNS. There are 15 residues in the CDR3. The V segment lost 3 bases and the J segment 7 bases; nucleotides outside the gene matches: 6. CDR3 sequence (DNA): TGTGCCAGCAGTGATCGGACAGGGGAGTTCGGGGAGCTGTTTTTT. Its protein product is CASSDRTGEFGELFF.

The chain recombines TRBV6-5 with TRBJ1-4; 9 nucleotides align to TRBD1. This CDR3 contains 14 residues. In germline, CDR1 is MNHEY, CDR2 SVGAGI. After removal of 0 bases from V and 11 bases from J, the junction contained 4 bases not matched to a gene. CDR3 sequence: CASSYSRTGAKLFF. CDR3 nucleotides: TGTGCCAGCAGTTACTCACGGACAGGGGCCAAACTGTTTTTT.

This clone has just one count. CDR3 region: CASSLEGTGLGQETQYF. The CDR3 bases are TGTGCCAGCAGTTTAGAGGGGACAGGGTTAGGACAAGAGACCCAGTACTTC. The V and J genes are TRBV28 and TRBJ2-5; 9 bases align to TRBD1. This CDR3 has 17 residues. Germline V lookup: CDR1 MDHEN, CDR2 SYDVKM. With V trimmed by 2 bases and J by 2 bases, 9 bases remained unmatched.

This clone has more than one count but fewer than ten. V and J are TRBV19 and TRBJ2-2; 7 bases are shared with TRBD1. The ends lost 6 bases at V and 1 base at J; junction bases unmatched: 2. Germline V gene sequence: CDR1 LNHDA, CDR2 SQIVND (reference sequence). The CDR3 sequence is 14 residues long. The CDR3 bases are TGTGCCAGTAGGGGGGACAGGAACACCGGGGAGCTGTTTTTT. It codes for CASRGDRNTGELFF.

The V and J genes are TRBV28 and TRBJ1-3; possible D gene TRBD1, 5 bases. CDR1 is MDHEN and CDR2 is SYDVKM in the germline V gene. Trimming removed 4 bases at V and 4 bases at J, with 14 bases between. The CDR3 spans 15 residues. The CDR3 is CASSSQTTVGNTIYF. In DNA, the CDR3 is TGTGCCAGCAGTTCTCAGACGACAGTCGGAAACACCATATATTTT. Complete variable domain (other parts from reference TRBV28 and TRBJ1-3): DVKVTQSSRYLVKRTGEKVFLECVQDMDHENMFWYRQDPGLGLRLIYFSYDVKMKEKGDIPEGYSVSREKKERFSLILESASTNQTSMYLCASSSQTTVGNTIYFGEGSWLTVV.

The chain links TRBV27 to TRBJ2-1; D uncertain. CDR1 and CDR2 (germline): MNHEY, SMNVEV (reference sequence). V was shortened by 0 bases and J by 6 bases, with 6 bases between the two germline ends. The CDR3 length is 13 residues. As DNA, the CDR3 is TGTGCCAGCAGTTTATCTCAAATCAATGAGCAGTTCTTC. It translates to CASSLSQINEQFF.

A single count supports this clone. The rearrangement joins TRBV6-5 to TRBJ1-6; 7 nucleotides match TRBD1. CDR3 size: 15 residues. Looked up from germline, CDR1 is MNHEY and CDR2 is SVGAGI. V shed 0 bases and J 7 bases; nucleotides not matched to a gene: 3. CDR3 in DNA: TGTGCCAGCAGTTACTCCATACAGGGGAATTCACCCCTCCACTTT. This codes for CASSYSIQGNSPLHF.

The rearrangement uses TRBV28 and TRBJ1-2; 9 bases line up with TRBD1. CDR3 length equals 15 residues. Germline V lookup: CDR1 MDHEN, CDR2 SYDVKM. Losses at the gene ends were 6 bases for V and 5 bases for J; bases not matched to a gene: 10. The DNA for the CDR3 is TGTGCCAGCAGCAACTTAGGACAGGGGAAATATGGCTACACCTTC. It yields the protein CASSNLGQGKYGYTF.

J is TRBJ2-5 and V is TRBV18; 10 bases are a match to TRBD2. The CDR3 spans 17 residues. Germline V gene lookup returns CDR1 KGHSH and CDR2 LQKENI. The ends lost 2 bases at V and 5 bases at J; junction bases unmatched: 11. This CDR3 is CASSPFGASGSRETQYF. CDR3 in DNA: TGTGCCAGCTCACCATTTGGCGCTAGCGGGAGTCGGGAGACCCAGTACTTC. Full variable domain (missing parts from reference TRBV18 and TRBJ2-5): NAGVMQNPRHLVRRRGQEARLRCSPMKGHSHVYWYRQLPEEGLKFMVYLQKENIIDESGMPKERFSAEFPKEGPSILRIQQVVRGDSAAYFCASSPFGASGSRETQYFGPGTRLLVL.

CDR3 nucleotides: TGCGCCAGCAGCCTCGGACTAGCGGGGGCGAGCTCCTACAATGAGCAGTTCTTC. This codes for CASSLGLAGASSYNEQFF. The chain is built from TRBV4-1 and TRBJ2-1; TRBD2 aligns across 13 bases. Germline CDR1 is MGHRA and CDR2 is YSYEKL. The V gene end was trimmed by 4 bases and the J gene end by 0 bases; junction bases not matched to a gene: 6. This CDR3 is built from 18 residues.

The chain employs TRBV6-5 and TRBJ1-5, with unresolved D. CDR1 and CDR2 (germline): MNHEY, SVGAGI. V dropped 5 bases and J dropped 0 bases, with 11 bases sitting between them. The CDR3 runs 15 residues. The CDR3 loop is CASSLRQDSNQPQHF. CDR3 in DNA: TGTGCCAGCAGTCTACGACAAGATAGCAATCAGCCCCAGCATTTT.

V is TRBV19 and J is TRBJ1-2, with D possibly being TRBD1 (6 bases). CDR3 length: 13 amino acids. Between the trimmed V and J ends, which lost 7 bases and 4 bases, there was a span of 13 bases. Per germline, CDR1 LNHDA and CDR2 SQIVND (reference sequence). CDR3 coding DNA: TGTGCCAGTACTCCACAGGGTCGCTATGGCTACACCTTC. This encodes CASTPQGRYGYTF.

The CDR3 spells CASSPPSSGTGAQYF. CDR3 DNA sequence: TGCGCCAGCAGCCCCCCCTCTAGCGGGACTGGCGCGCAGTATTTT. The genes are TRBV4-3 and TRBJ2-3; 9 nucleotides agree with TRBD2. Germline values: CDR1 LGHNA, CDR2 YSLEER. J gave up 10 bases and V 4 bases, and 12 bases lay outside the gene matches. The CDR3 is made up of 15 amino acids.

The chain employs TRBV10-3 and TRBJ1-1, with D tentatively TRBD1 (6 bases). The V end lost 6 bases, the J end lost 1 base, and 9 bases lay between the germline ends. The CDR3 is made up of 13 amino acids. CDR1 is ENHRY and CDR2 is SYGVKD in the germline V gene. The DNA for the CDR3 is TGTGCCATCAGGAACAGGGAGAACACTGAAGCTTTCTTT. This sequence encodes CAIRNRENTEAFF.

The gene calls are TRBV18 and TRBJ2-1, with unresolved D. Trimming stripped 3 bases from V and 6 bases from J, with 15 bases between. Germline V gene sequence: CDR1 KGHSH, CDR2 LQKENI. The CDR3 consists of 15 residues. CDR3: CASSPRELTVNEQFF. CDR3 bases: TGTGCCAGCTCACCTCGTGAGTTAACTGTCAATGAGCAGTTCTTC.

This clone turned up a few times. The gene calls are TRBV18 and TRBJ2-3; 9 positions agree with TRBD2. From germline, CDR1 is KGHSH and CDR2 LQKENI. The CDR3 loop spans 15 amino acids. After removal of 3 bases from V and 3 bases from J, the junction contained 4 bases not matched to a gene. The CDR3 region has the DNA TGTGCCAGCTCACCGGCGGGAGGGCCAACAGATACGCAGTATTTT. It encodes CASSPAGGPTDTQYF. The full variable domain, rest sourced from reference TRBV18 and TRBJ2-3, is NAGVMQNPRHLVRRRGQEARLRCSPMKGHSHVYWYRQLPEEGLKFMVYLQKENIIDESGMPKERFSAEFPKEGPSILRIQQVVRGDSAAYFCASSPAGGPTDTQYFGPGTRLTVL.

The V gene is TRBV27, the J gene TRBJ1-1; D gene uncertain. This CDR3 has 15 amino acids. Germline V gene data show CDR1 as MNHEY and CDR2 as SMNVEV (reference sequence). The V end was cut by 3 bases, the J end by 1 base, with 12 bases between. The CDR3 DNA reads as TGTGCCAGCAGTTTTCGACAAGCTCAGAACACTGAAGCTTTCTTT. Translating gives CASSFRQAQNTEAFF.

The chain employs TRBV19 and TRBJ1-5; D remains ambiguous. The CDR3 is made up of 13 amino acids. Trimming cost V 7 bases and J 3 bases, with 10 bases left between them. Germline values: CDR1 LNHDA, CDR2 SQIVND (reference sequence). The CDR3 DNA reads TGTGCCAGTACCGAGGAGTACAATCAGCCCCAGCATTTT. It yields the protein CASTEEYNQPQHF.

The chain is built from TRBV7-9 and TRBJ1-1; D unresolved. V was shortened by 7 bases and J by 3 bases, with 12 bases between the two germline ends. The CDR3 sequence is 13 residues long. Germline assignment: CDR1 SEHNR and CDR2 FQNEAQ (reference sequence). This CDR3 is CASTSLTDTEAFF. The CDR3, as DNA: TGTGCCAGCACCTCCCTTACAGACACTGAAGCTTTCTTT.

V usage is TRBV18 and J usage is TRBJ2-5, with D uncertain. This CDR3 is 13 amino acids long. The V end lost 2 bases, the J end lost 2 bases, and 6 bases lay between the germline ends. Germline-derived CDR1 and CDR2 are KGHSH and LQKENI. The CDR3 coding sequence is TGTGCCAGCTCACCAGCGGAGCAAGAGACCCAGTACTTC. Its translation is CASSPAEQETQYF.